A single T cell receptor (beta chain) is shown here with its context. Its antigen is undetermined. This sample was included in a study of T cell responses to AZD1222 COVID-19 vaccine. The CDR3 has 14 residues. In germline, CDR1 is SGHRS, CDR2 YFSETQ. V lost 0 bases and J lost 3, with 9 bases in between. Here immunoSEQ multiplex PCR was the method, and the copy in TCRdb shows in-frame clones only, minus some. The sample comprises some 120,000 clones, just over 85% of which are singletons, and 15% to 20% rests with the top ten. General observations from the study: Receipt of two AZD1222 doses was followed by a rise in Spike-specific TCR breadth and depth. Donors, mostly white British, included more females; clonal diversity was possibly underestimated.

The V gene is TRBV5-1, the J gene TRBJ1-2; D ambiguous. Sequencing was performed on peripheral blood, taken on day 0 of MenACWY control vaccination. The TCR was taken from an adult in good health. CDR3 sequence: CASSLGAVDYGYTF. The CDR3 DNA is TGCGCCAGCAGCTTGGGGGCCGTGGACTATGGCTACACCTTC.